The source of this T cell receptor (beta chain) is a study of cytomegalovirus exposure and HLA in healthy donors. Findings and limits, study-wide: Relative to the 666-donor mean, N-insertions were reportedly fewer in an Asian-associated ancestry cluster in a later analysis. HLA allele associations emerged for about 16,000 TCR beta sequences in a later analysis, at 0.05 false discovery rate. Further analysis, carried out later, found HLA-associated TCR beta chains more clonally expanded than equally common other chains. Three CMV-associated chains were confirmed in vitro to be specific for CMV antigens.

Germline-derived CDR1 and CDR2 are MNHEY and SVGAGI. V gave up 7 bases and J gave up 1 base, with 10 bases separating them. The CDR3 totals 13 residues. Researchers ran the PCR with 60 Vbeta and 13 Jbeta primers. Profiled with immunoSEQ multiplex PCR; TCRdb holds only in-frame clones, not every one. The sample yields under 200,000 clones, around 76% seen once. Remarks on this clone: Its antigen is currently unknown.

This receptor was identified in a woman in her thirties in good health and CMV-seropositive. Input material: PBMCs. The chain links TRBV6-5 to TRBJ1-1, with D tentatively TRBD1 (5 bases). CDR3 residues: CASKVTENTEAFF. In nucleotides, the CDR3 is TGTGCCAGCAAGGTGACAGAGAACACTGAAGCTTTCTTT.